Each of the 25 T cell receptor beta chains below was sequenced from the same sample in a study of response to subunit inactivated influenza vaccine. TCRdb fed the RT-PCR reads into MiXCR, producing one record per CDR3 protein. The sample yields about 570,000 distinct CDR3 sequences, approximately 10% seen once. These data also featured in a second study, about T cells expressing NK-cell markers. According to that study: TCR beta libraries carry UMIs added by 5'RACE template switching.

Material: PBMCs from blood, obtained on the day of vaccination. The source of these receptors is a man aged 50-60 years who received an inactivated influenza vaccine.

This clonotype was detected ten times or more. The chain couples TRBV29-1 to TRBJ1-2; D gene unclear. The CDR3 is 11 amino acids. Germline lookup yields CDR1 SQVTM and CDR2 ANQGSEA. V lost 5 bases and J lost 1, with 5 bases in between. The CDR3 protein is CSVLNNYGYTF. The CDR3 DNA reads TGCAGCGTTCTGAATAACTATGGCTACACCTTC.

In this sample, this clonotype turned up a few times. The rearrangement links TRBV5-1 to TRBJ2-3, with 9 bases fitting TRBD2. Trimming removed 1 base from V and 2 bases from J; junction bases left unmatched: 8. Germline CDR1 SGHRS, CDR2 YFSETQ. The length of the CDR3 is 17 residues. The CDR3 sequence: CASSLYVSGGTTDTQYF. CDR3 DNA sequence: TGCGCCAGCAGCTTGTATGTGAGCGGGGGGACCACAGATACGCAGTATTTT.

This clonotype was counted at least ten times. In DNA form, the CDR3 reads TGTGCCAGTAGTCCCGGACAGGGCCGAACAGATACGCAGTATTTT. It encodes CASSPGQGRTDTQYF. The chain employs TRBV19 and TRBJ2-3; TRBD1 aligns across 8 bases. This CDR3 contains 15 residues. Trimming cost V 5 bases and J 3 bases; bases outside gene matches: 7. The germline CDR1 and CDR2 sequences are LNHDA and SQIVND (reference sequence). Using reference TRBV19 and TRBJ2-3 for the parts outside the CDR3, the full variable domain is DGGITQSPKYLFRKEGQNVTLSCEQNLNHDAMYWYRQDPGQGLRLIYYSQIVNDFQKGDIAEGYSVSREKKESFPLTVTSAQKNPTAFYLCASSPGQGRTDTQYFGPGTRLTVL.

The rearrangement links TRBV10-3 to TRBJ2-7; D not resolved. The germline V gene encodes CDR1 ENHRY and CDR2 SYGVKD. V gave up 0 bases and J gave up 4 bases, with 10 bases separating them. The CDR3 totals 14 residues. CDR3 nucleotides: TGTGCCATCAGTGAGTCCGACGGAAGATACGAGCAGTACTTC. Amino acids: CAISESDGRYEQYF.

The rearrangement uses TRBV7-2 and TRBJ2-1, with 11 bases fitting TRBD2. The junction had 7 bases not matched to a gene; V was cut back by 3 bases and J by 3 bases. Germline assignment: CDR1 SGHTA and CDR2 FQGNSA. The CDR3 contains 17 residues. CDR3 DNA: TGTGCCAGCAGCTTGACTAGCGGGACGGCGATCTACAATGAGCAGTTCTTC. It encodes CASSLTSGTAIYNEQFF.

In its sample, this clonotype was seen a few times. The chain recombines TRBV28 with TRBJ2-1; 11 bases agree with TRBD2. The CDR3 is 16 residues long. The V gene end was trimmed by 3 bases and the J gene end by 7 bases; junction bases not matched to a gene: 8. The germline V gene has CDR1 MDHEN and CDR2 SYDVKM. CDR3 in DNA: TGTGCCAGCAGTTTGGGCTCTCGACTAGCGGGGAATGAGCAGTTCTTC. It is translated as CASSLGSRLAGNEQFF.

This clonotype has more than one count but fewer than ten. The V call is TRBV6-2 or TRBV6-3, the J call TRBJ1-5; 9 bases line up with TRBD1. The CDR3 consists of 14 residues. The V and J ends lost 6 bases and 5 bases, in that order; junction bases with no gene match: 5. CDR1 MNHEY and CDR2 SVGEGT come from the germline V gene. The CDR3 nucleotides are TGTGCCAGCAGCTCCGGACAGGGGTATCAGCCCCAGCATTTT. Amino acids: CASSSGQGYQPQHF.

The genes are TRBV19 and TRBJ2-7; D may be TRBD2 (5 bases). There are 13 residues in the CDR3. Deletions cut 2 bases from V and 2 bases from J, with 7 bases between. Per germline, CDR1 LNHDA and CDR2 SQIVND (reference sequence). For the CDR3, the DNA is TGTGCCAGTAGTATAACGGGAACCTACGAGCAGTACTTC. The encoded protein is CASSITGTYEQYF.

This clonotype appeared a few times. The J gene is TRBJ2-3, the V gene TRBV7-9, with a possible D match to TRBD1 (5 bases). The V end lost 0 bases, the J end lost 2 bases, and 12 bases lay between the germline ends. This CDR3 comprises 16 residues. The V gene's germline CDR1 is SEHNR and CDR2 FQNEAQ (reference sequence). This CDR3 is CASSLALGQDTDTQYF. The CDR3 nucleotides are TGTGCCAGCAGCTTAGCGCTGGGGCAGGACACAGATACGCAGTATTTT.

V is TRBV12-3 or TRBV12-4 and J is TRBJ1-2; D not certain. The CDR3 consists of 12 residues. Deletions cut 5 bases from V and 8 bases from J, with 12 bases between. In DNA form, the CDR3 reads TGTGCCAGCAGTCGACCTAAAGGCGGCTACACCTTC. Protein sequence: CASSRPKGGYTF.

This clonotype came up a few times. The genes are TRBV28 and TRBJ2-7; D gene uncertain. Trimming left V 5 bases short and J 2 bases short, with 16 bases between. Germline V gene data show CDR1 as MDHEN and CDR2 as SYDVKM. This CDR3 has 15 residues. CDR3 amino acids: CASSPPLPEAYEQYF. CDR3 in DNA: TGTGCCAGCAGTCCGCCTTTACCGGAAGCCTACGAGCAGTACTTC.

This clonotype was counted many times. V usage is TRBV7-8 and J usage is TRBJ2-7; no firm D call. The CDR3 has 12 residues. From germline, CDR1 is SGHVS and CDR2 FQNEAQ. V gave up 5 bases and J gave up 3 bases, with 8 bases separating them. The CDR3 is CASSPHGYEQYF. DNA of the CDR3: TGTGCCAGCAGCCCTCACGGCTACGAGCAGTACTTC.

The chain carries TRBV30 and TRBJ2-1, with D unresolved. Germline V gene data show CDR1 as GTSNPN and CDR2 as SVGIG (reference sequence). V was shortened by 5 bases and J by 2 bases, with 13 bases between the two germline ends. This CDR3 region has 14 residues. The CDR3 loop reads CAWDVPLPYNEQFF. The DNA of the CDR3 is TGTGCCTGGGACGTCCCCCTCCCCTACAATGAGCAGTTCTTC.

In this sample, this clonotype turned up many times. This sequence joins TRBV5-1 and TRBJ2-1, with TRBD2 identical over 11 bases. V lost 0 bases, J lost 5 bases, and 10 bases stayed unmatched. Germline-derived CDR1 and CDR2 are SGHRS and YFSETQ. CDR3 length: 18 amino acids. CDR3 sequence: CASSLVVMGGLADNEQFF. The CDR3 nucleotides read TGCGCCAGCAGCTTGGTGGTTATGGGGGGACTAGCGGACAATGAGCAGTTCTTC.

This chain connects TRBV12-3 or TRBV12-4 to TRBJ2-2; D unclear. The CDR3 has 12 residues. V was trimmed by 1 base and J by 6 bases, leaving 3 bases between them. In nucleotides, the CDR3 is TGTGCCAGCAGTTTAGAACCCGGGGAGCTGTTTTTT. This translates into CASSLEPGELFF.

The sample holds a few counts of this clonotype. The chain carries TRBV2 and TRBJ1-4; the D is unclear. Trimming took off 3 bases at V and 6 bases at J, with 14 bases between the two ends. This CDR3 comprises 15 residues. Germline assignment: CDR1 SNHLY and CDR2 FYNNEI. Here the CDR3 reads CASSDRADGYEKLFF. In nucleotides, the CDR3 is TGTGCCAGCAGTGACAGAGCAGATGGGTATGAAAAACTGTTTTTT.

This clonotype was seen ten or more times. The chain uses TRBV12-3 or TRBV12-4 and TRBJ2-3; D remains unclear. Trimming shortened V by 2 bases and J by 0 bases, and 9 bases separated the two germline ends. This CDR3 contains 15 residues. In nucleotides, the CDR3 is TGTGCCAGCAGTTTATACGGCTTAAGCACAGATACGCAGTATTTT. Translation: CASSLYGLSTDTQYF.

This clonotype was seen repeatedly, ten times or more. The chain combines TRBV24-1 with TRBJ2-2; D possibly corresponds to TRBD1 (6 bases). From germline, CDR1 is KGHDR and CDR2 SFDVKD. Trimming stripped 10 bases from V and 6 bases from J, with 11 bases between. The CDR3 extends over 12 amino acids. The CDR3 nucleotides read TGTGCCACAAGTAACAGGGCCGGGGAGCTGTTTTTT. The encoded protein is CATSNRAGELFF.

V is TRBV12-3 or TRBV12-4 and J is TRBJ2-7, with D possibly TRBD2 on 5 matching bases. The CDR3 sequence is 13 residues long. V lost 5 bases to trimming and J lost 3 bases, with 11 bases between them. The CDR3 region has the DNA TGTGCCAGCAGTCCCGGAGCGGTCTACGAGCAGTACTTC. Its translation: CASSPGAVYEQYF.

This chain connects TRBV15 to TRBJ2-5; 8 positions match TRBD1. V trimming: 3 bases; J trimming: 1 base; junction bases outside the gene matches: 4. The length of the CDR3 is 15 residues. The germline V gene encodes CDR1 LNHNV and CDR2 YYDKDF (reference sequence). In DNA, the CDR3 is TGTGCCACCAGCAGCTACGGACAGGGCCAAGAGACCCAGTACTTC. Protein sequence: CATSSYGQGQETQYF. Full variable domain (missing parts from reference TRBV15 and TRBJ2-5): DAMVIQNPRYQVTQFGKPVTLSCSQTLNHNVMYWYQQKSSQAPKLLFHYYDKDFNNEADTPDNFQSRRPNTSFCFLDIRSPGLGDTAMYLCATSSYGQGQETQYFGPGTRLLVL.

This clonotype was seen more than once but under ten times. J is TRBJ2-7 and V is TRBV20-1; tentatively, D is TRBD1 (6 bases). This CDR3 contains 18 residues. V lost 1 base, J lost 2 bases, and 24 bases lay in between. Germline V gene lookup returns CDR1 DFQATT and CDR2 SNEGSKA (reference sequence). This CDR3 is CSARGPVGTGTLTYEQYF. The CDR3 DNA follows: TGCAGTGCTAGAGGACCTGTCGGTACAGGGACCTTAACCTACGAGCAGTACTTC.

The V call is TRBV9, the J call TRBJ2-7, with D perhaps TRBD2 (6 bases). The CDR3 spans 15 residues. Germline assignment: CDR1 SGDLS and CDR2 YYNGEE. Trimming removed 3 bases at V and 5 bases at J, with 18 bases between. The CDR3 region is CASSDSPGRFNEQYF. The CDR3 DNA is TGTGCCAGCAGCGACTCCCCCGGGAGATTCAACGAGCAGTACTTC.

The chain employs TRBV4-3 and TRBJ2-3; 13 bases are shared with TRBD2. Germline lookup yields CDR1 LGHNA and CDR2 YSLEER. The CDR3 is 18 residues long. The V gene end was trimmed by 1 base and the J gene end by 2 bases; junction bases not matched to a gene: 6. DNA for the CDR3: TGCGCCAGCAGCCAAGTCCCCGGACTAGCGGGAGTCACAGATACGCAGTATTTT. It yields the protein CASSQVPGLAGVTDTQYF.

The V and J genes are TRBV29-1 and TRBJ1-3; no reliable D call. The ends were cut back, 6 bases at V and 4 bases at J, with 7 bases in the middle. The CDR3 has 11 residues. Germline V lookup: CDR1 SQVTM, CDR2 ANQGSEA. This CDR3 reads CSVKPGNTIYF. The CDR3 DNA is TGCAGCGTAAAACCCGGAAACACCATATATTTT.

This clonotype has only a few counts. The V and J genes are TRBV7-2 and TRBJ2-1; 8 bases line up with TRBD1. The CDR3 is 15 amino acids. V was pared by 6 bases and J by 4 bases, with 8 bases of the junction left unmatched. The V gene's germline CDR1 is SGHTA and CDR2 FQGNSA. CDR3: CASSLGRQGYNEQFF. Here the CDR3 DNA reads TGTGCCAGCAGTCTAGGGAGACAGGGGTACAATGAGCAGTTCTTC.